Listed here is a single TCR beta chain. These data are taken from a study of blood T cell repertoires in COVID-19. Study overall: The origin of the acute and convalescent COVID-19 samples was the United States, Italy and Spain.

Original processing notes: Using reference gene primer amplification, nucleated cell counts were estimated. Using immunoSEQ multiplex PCR, the repertoire was profiled, and TCRdb retains in-frame clones only, with some absent. The DNA gave D and trimming, while V, J and clone size come from that table. The data contain over 150,000 clones, roughly 88% of them singletons. Input material: peripheral blood. This TCR was recovered from a middle-aged man with COVID-19, enrolled during active disease.

The CDR3 DNA follows: TGCGCCAGCAGCCAATTTGGCGGTTGGACAGATACGCAGTATTTT. The encoded protein is CASSQFGGWTDTQYF. The V gene is TRBV4-1, the J gene TRBJ2-3, with D unresolved. Germline V gene data show CDR1 as MGHRA and CDR2 as YSYEKL. CDR3 length: 15 amino acids. Trimming cost V 2 bases and J 3 bases, with 12 bases left between them.